The TCR beta chain described here comes from a study of T cell repertoires in cytomegalovirus infection. About the study: CMV epitopes, recently identified HLA-C-restricted and well-studied HLA-B-restricted, were used. Matching HLA type, along with CMV infection, was indicated by public TCR beta signatures.

This CDR3 contains 15 residues. V lost 5 bases and J lost 8, with 19 bases in between. The germline CDR1 and CDR2 sequences are SGHNT and YENEEA. TCRdb reanalysed the reads using MiXCR and keeps one entry per CDR3 protein. The repertoire has about 360,000 distinct CDR3 sequences, approximately 35% of them found once; the top ten carry about 13%. A remark on this clonotype: Its specificity is unknown.

Overall study findings and caveats: Summed public TCR beta family frequency identified CMV carriers bearing the relevant HLA. CMV-specific TCR beta clonotypes restricted by HLA-C dominated the ex vivo response.

This clonotype was sampled from a human donor in good health (CMV status not recorded). Some clones in this sample may be carry-over from other donors' samples. The chain employs TRBV11-3 and TRBJ2-1; D possibly matches TRBD1 or TRBD2 (5 bases each). This material consisted of cultured PBMCs, taken from culture after CMV antigen stimulation. The CDR3 here is CASSDGTSFADEQFF. CDR3 in DNA: TGTGCCAGCAGCGACGGGACCTCATTCGCGGATGAGCAGTTCTTC.